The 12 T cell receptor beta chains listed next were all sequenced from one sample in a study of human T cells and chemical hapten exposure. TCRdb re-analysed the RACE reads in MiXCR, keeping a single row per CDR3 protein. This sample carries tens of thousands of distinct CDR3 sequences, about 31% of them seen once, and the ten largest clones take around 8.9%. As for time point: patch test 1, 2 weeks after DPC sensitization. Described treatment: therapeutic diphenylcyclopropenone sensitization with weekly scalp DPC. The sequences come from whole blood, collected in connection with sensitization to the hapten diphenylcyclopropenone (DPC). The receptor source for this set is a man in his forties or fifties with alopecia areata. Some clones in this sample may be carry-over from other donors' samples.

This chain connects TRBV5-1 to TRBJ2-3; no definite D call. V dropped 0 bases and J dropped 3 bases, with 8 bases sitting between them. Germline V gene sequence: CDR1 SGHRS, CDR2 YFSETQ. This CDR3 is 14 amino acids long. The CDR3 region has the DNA TGCGCCAGCAGCTTGGGGACGAAAACAGATACGCAGTATTTT. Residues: CASSLGTKTDTQYF.

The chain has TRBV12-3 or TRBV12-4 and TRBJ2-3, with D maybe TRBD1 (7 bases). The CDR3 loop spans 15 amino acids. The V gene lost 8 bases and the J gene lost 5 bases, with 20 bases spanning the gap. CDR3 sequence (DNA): TGTGCCAGCGGATCGTGGAGGGGGCAGAAAGATACGCAGTATTTT. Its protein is CASGSWRGQKDTQYF.

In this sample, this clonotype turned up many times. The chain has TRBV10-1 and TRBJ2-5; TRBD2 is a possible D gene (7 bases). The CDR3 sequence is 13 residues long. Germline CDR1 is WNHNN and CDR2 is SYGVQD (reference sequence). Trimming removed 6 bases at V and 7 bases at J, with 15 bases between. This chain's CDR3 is CASSGGQTGTQYF. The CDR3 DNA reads TGCGCCAGCAGCGGGGGGCAGACTGGGACCCAGTACTTC.

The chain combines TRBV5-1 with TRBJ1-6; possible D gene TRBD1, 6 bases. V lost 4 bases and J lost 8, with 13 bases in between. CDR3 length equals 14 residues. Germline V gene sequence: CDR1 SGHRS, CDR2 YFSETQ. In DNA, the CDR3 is TGCGCCAGCAGCCAGGGACAAAGGGATTCACCCCTCCACTTT. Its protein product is CASSQGQRDSPLHF.

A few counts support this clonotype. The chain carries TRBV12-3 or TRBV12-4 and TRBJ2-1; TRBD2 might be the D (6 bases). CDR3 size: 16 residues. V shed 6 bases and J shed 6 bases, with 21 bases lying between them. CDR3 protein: CASSNSFGGVSNEQFF. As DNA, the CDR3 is TGTGCCAGCAGCAATTCATTCGGGGGAGTATCCAATGAGCAGTTCTTC.

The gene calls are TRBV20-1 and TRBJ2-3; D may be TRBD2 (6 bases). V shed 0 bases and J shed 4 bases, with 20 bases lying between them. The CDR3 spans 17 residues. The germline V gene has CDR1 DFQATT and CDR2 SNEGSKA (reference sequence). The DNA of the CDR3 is TGCAGTGCTAGAGATAATGGAGGGTGGGCCCCGCCAGATACGCAGTATTTT. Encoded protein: CSARDNGGWAPPDTQYF.

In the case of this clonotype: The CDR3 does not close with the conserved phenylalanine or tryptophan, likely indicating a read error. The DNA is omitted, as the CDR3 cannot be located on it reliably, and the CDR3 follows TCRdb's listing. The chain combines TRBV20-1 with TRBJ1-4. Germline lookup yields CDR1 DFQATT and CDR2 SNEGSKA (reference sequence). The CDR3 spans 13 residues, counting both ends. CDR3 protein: CSARGGGGRTGYL.

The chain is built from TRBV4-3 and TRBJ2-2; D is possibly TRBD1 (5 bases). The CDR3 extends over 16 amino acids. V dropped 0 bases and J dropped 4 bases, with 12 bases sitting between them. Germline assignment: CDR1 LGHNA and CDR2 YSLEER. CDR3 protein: CASSQDRVTGTGELFF. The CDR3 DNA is TGCGCCAGCAGCCAAGACAGGGTGACGGGCACCGGGGAGCTGTTTTTT.

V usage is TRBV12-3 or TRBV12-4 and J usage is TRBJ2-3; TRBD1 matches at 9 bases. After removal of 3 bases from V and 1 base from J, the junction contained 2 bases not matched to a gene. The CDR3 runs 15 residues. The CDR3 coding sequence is TGTGCCAGCAGTTTGAGGACAGGGGGCACAGATACGCAGTATTTT. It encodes CASSLRTGGTDTQYF.

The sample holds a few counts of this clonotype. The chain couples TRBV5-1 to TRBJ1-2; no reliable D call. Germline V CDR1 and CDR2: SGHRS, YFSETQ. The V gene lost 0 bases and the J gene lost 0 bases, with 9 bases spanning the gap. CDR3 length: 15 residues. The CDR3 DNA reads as TGCGCCAGCAGCTTGGTGTCGGCCGCTAACTATGGCTACACCTTC. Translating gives CASSLVSAANYGYTF.

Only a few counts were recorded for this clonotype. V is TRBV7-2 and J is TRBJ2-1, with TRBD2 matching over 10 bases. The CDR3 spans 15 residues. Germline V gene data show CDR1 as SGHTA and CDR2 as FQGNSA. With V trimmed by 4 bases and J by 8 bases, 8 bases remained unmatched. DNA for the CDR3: TGTGCCAGCAGCTCTAGCGGGAGATACCTCCATGAGCAGTTCTTC. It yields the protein CASSSSGRYLHEQFF. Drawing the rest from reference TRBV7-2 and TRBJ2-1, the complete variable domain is GAGVSQSPSNKVTEKGKDVELRCDPISGHTALYWYRQSLGQGLEFLIYFQGNSAPDKSGLPSDRFSAERTGGSVSTLTIQRTQQEDSAVYLCASSSSGRYLHEQFFGPGTRLTVL.

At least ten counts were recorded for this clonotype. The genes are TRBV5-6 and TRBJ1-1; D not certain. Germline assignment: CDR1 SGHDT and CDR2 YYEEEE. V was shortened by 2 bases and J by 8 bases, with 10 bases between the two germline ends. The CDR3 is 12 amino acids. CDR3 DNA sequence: TGTGCCAGCAGCTTCACGGGCCGCGAAGCTTTCTTT. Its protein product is CASSFTGREAFF.